This T cell receptor beta chain was observed in a study of cytomegalovirus exposure and HLA in healthy donors. Study-level background: In an early release, HLA-typed donors contributed some 82 million unique TCR sequences.

Study-wide results and caveats: Clonal expansion, a later analysis showed, was greater in HLA-associated TCR beta chains than in equally common others.

Germline loops: CDR1 MDHEN, CDR2 SYDVKM. With 2 bases removed from V and 12 bases from J, the gap between germline ends came to 14 bases. The CDR3 has 13 amino acids. As to this clone: Antigen unknown.

Primers: 60 Vbeta forward and 13 Jbeta reverse. The assay was immunoSEQ multiplex PCR, and TCRdb's table has in-frame clones only and misses some. The data contain roughly 99,000 clones, approximately 79% of them singletons. The sequence came from a young man in good health and CMV-seronegative. The rearrangement uses TRBV28 and TRBJ1-5, with D possibly being TRBD1 (6 bases). The sequenced sample was PBMCs. CDR3 coding DNA: TGTGCCAGCAGTTTAAGGGGGTACGATCACCAGCATTTT. This translates into CASSLRGYDHQHF.